The 22 T cell receptor beta chains in this list originate from one sample, sequenced in a study of patients and donors after allogeneic stem cell transplantation. One entry per CDR3 protein results from TCRdb running MiXCR on the RT-PCR reads. This table has 95,000 to 120,000 distinct CDR3 sequences, around 35% appearing once. Sequenced material: blood, either unsorted or a sorted T cell fraction (not recorded which). The receptors stem from a human donor who was either an allogeneic HSCT recipient or a stem cell or donor lymphocyte infusion donor (not recorded which). It is not recorded whose cells these are; they may come from a transplant donor.

The chain has TRBV20-1 and TRBJ2-7; D remains unclear. With 2 bases removed from V and 6 bases from J, the gap between germline ends came to 17 bases. The CDR3 is made up of 14 amino acids. CDR1 and CDR2 (germline): DFQATT, SNEGSKA (reference sequence). CDR3 protein: CSARPSGALGEQYF. CDR3 nucleotide sequence: TGCAGTGCTAGACCTTCCGGAGCCTTGGGCGAGCAGTACTTC.

This rearrangement joins TRBV27 to TRBJ2-1, with 8 bases that match TRBD2. The CDR3 contains 15 residues. Germline CDR1 is MNHEY and CDR2 is SMNVEV (reference sequence). V lost 4 bases to trimming and J lost 6 bases; unmatched junction nucleotides: 8. CDR3 in amino acids: CASSWESGSPNEQFF. CDR3 nucleotides: TGTGCCAGCAGTTGGGAAAGCGGGAGTCCCAATGAGCAGTTCTTC.

This clonotype has ten or more counts. V gene TRBV12-3 or TRBV12-4 combines with J gene TRBJ1-6; D gene uncertain. V lost 5 bases, J lost 11 bases, and 10 bases lay in between. The CDR3 is 12 amino acids. CDR3 DNA: TGTGCCAGCAGTCCTCTTTGGACACCCCTCCACTTT. As protein: CASSPLWTPLHF.

The chain couples TRBV6-5 to TRBJ2-2, with D unresolved. Per the germline V gene, CDR1 is MNHEY and CDR2 is SVGAGI. The V end lost 2 bases, the J end lost 4 bases, and 5 bases lay between the germline ends. The CDR3 sequence is 13 residues long. The CDR3 here is CASSYKGTGELFF. Written as DNA, the CDR3 is TGTGCCAGCAGTTACAAGGGCACCGGGGAGCTGTTTTTT.

The chain combines TRBV5-5 with TRBJ1-2; a weak D match, TRBD1 (6 bases). CDR3 length equals 15 residues. Trimming removed 0 bases from V and 8 bases from J, with 17 bases in between. In germline, CDR1 is SGHKS, CDR2 YYEKEE (reference sequence). In nucleotides, the CDR3 is TGTGCCAGCAGCTTGGCAGCTTCGGGACATTACGGCTACACCTTC. It specifies CASSLAASGHYGYTF. Variable domain in full (rest from reference TRBV5-5 and TRBJ1-2): DAGVTQSPTHLIKTRGQQVTLRCSPISGHKSVSWYQQVLGQGPQFIFQYYEKEERGRGNFPDRFSARQFPNYSSELNVNALLLGDSALYLCASSLAASGHYGYTFGSGTRLTVV.

This clonotype was seen a handful of times. The rearrangement uses TRBV7-9 and TRBJ1-1; 10 nucleotides line up with TRBD1. Germline V gene data show CDR1 as SEHNR and CDR2 as FQNEAQ (reference sequence). This CDR3 has 14 residues. After removal of 6 bases from V and 0 bases from J, the junction contained 1 base not matched to a gene. The CDR3 is CASRDRGMNTEAFF. DNA for the CDR3: TGTGCCAGCAGGGACAGGGGGATGAACACTGAAGCTTTCTTT. Combining the CDR3 with reference TRBV7-9 and TRBJ1-1 gives the whole variable domain DTGVSQNPRHKITKRGQNVTFRCDPISEHNRLYWYRQTLGQGPEFLTYFQNEAQLEKSRLLSDRFSAERPKGSFSTLEIQRTEQGDSAMYLCASRDRGMNTEAFFGQGTRLTVV.

The V call is TRBV24-1, the J call TRBJ1-2, with 10 bases identical to TRBD1. Germline CDR1 is KGHDR and CDR2 is SFDVKD. The CDR3 covers 13 residues. Trimming cost V 5 bases and J 8 bases; bases outside gene matches: 4. CDR3 region: CATSVGTGDGYTF. DNA for the CDR3: TGTGCCACCAGTGTGGGGACAGGGGACGGCTACACCTTC.

The chain is built from TRBV2 and TRBJ2-7, with no clear D. Germline loops: CDR1 SNHLY, CDR2 FYNNEI. Trimming cost V 6 bases and J 2 bases, with 11 bases left between them. The CDR3 has 13 amino acids. The CDR3 DNA sequence: TGTGCCAGCAGCCGGACGGTACCCTACGAGCAGTACTTC. This gives the protein CASSRTVPYEQYF.

The chain carries TRBV12-3 or TRBV12-4 and TRBJ2-1, with D uncertain. The V end lost 5 bases, the J end lost 10 bases, and 6 bases lay between the germline ends. The length of the CDR3 is 10 residues. The CDR3 DNA is TGTGCCAGCAGTACAGAGGAGCAGTTCTTC. This gives the protein CASSTEEQFF.

The chain has TRBV6-2 or TRBV6-3 and TRBJ1-5; D gene uncertain. The CDR3 spans 13 residues. V lost 8 bases and J lost 5, with 13 bases in between. Germline CDR1 reads MNHEY; CDR2 reads SVGEGT. As DNA, the CDR3 is TGTGCCAGCGGAACTAGTCTTGATCAGCCCCAGCATTTT. Protein product: CASGTSLDQPQHF.

This clonotype was counted a few times. This CDR3 is CASSPLDRGKETQYF. The DNA for the CDR3 is TGTGCCAGCAGTCCCTTGGACAGGGGAAAAGAGACCCAGTACTTC. The V gene is TRBV28, the J gene TRBJ2-5; 9 bases align to TRBD1. This CDR3 has 15 amino acids. The V and J ends lost 5 bases and 3 bases, in that order; junction bases with no gene match: 7. CDR1 and CDR2 from the germline V gene are MDHEN and SYDVKM.

The V gene is TRBV6-5, the J gene TRBJ2-1; D not certain. The CDR3 runs to 13 residues. The germline V gene has CDR1 MNHEY and CDR2 SVGAGI. V gave up 5 bases and J gave up 8 bases, with 13 bases separating them. CDR3 coding DNA: TGTGCCAGCAGTCCAGTGCCTGACTATGAGCAGTTCTTC. Protein: CASSPVPDYEQFF.

This clonotype was picked up a small number of times. J is TRBJ2-3 and V is TRBV29-1; no reliable D call. V was clipped by 0 bases and J by 0 bases, with 7 bases between them. Germline V lookup: CDR1 SQVTM, CDR2 ANQGSEA. The CDR3 totals 14 residues. The CDR3 protein is CSVEEASSTDTQYF. The CDR3 DNA is TGCAGCGTTGAAGAAGCTTCTAGCACAGATACGCAGTATTTT.

The chain recombines TRBV12-3 or TRBV12-4 with TRBJ1-3; TRBD1 matches at 7 bases. Unmatched junction bases numbered 10, after V lost 4 bases and J lost 4 bases. There are 16 residues in the CDR3. CDR3 sequence reads: CASSSHSRGSGNTIYF. The CDR3 DNA reads TGTGCCAGCAGTTCGCACTCCAGGGGGTCGGGAAACACCATATATTTT.

This clonotype was recorded a few times. The chain links TRBV9 to TRBJ2-3, with 8 bases that match TRBD2. This CDR3 contains 16 residues. Germline CDR1 and CDR2: SGDLS and YYNGEE. J lost 1 base, V lost 3 bases, and 7 bases had no gene match. In DNA form, the CDR3 reads TGTGCCAGCAGCGCCGGGACTAGGAGGGGCACAGATACGCAGTATTTT. It specifies CASSAGTRRGTDTQYF.

The chain has TRBV20-1 and TRBJ1-2, with D uncertain. The CDR3 runs 12 residues. The V gene's germline CDR1 is DFQATT and CDR2 SNEGSKA (reference sequence). Between the trimmed V and J ends, which lost 1 base and 4 bases, there was a span of 7 bases. The CDR3 DNA follows: TGCAGTGCTAGAGGTGGGCCCTATGGCTACACCTTC. This sequence encodes CSARGGPYGYTF.

This clonotype was detected a few times. CDR3 region: CASSVTTWGTEAFF. Written as DNA, the CDR3 is TGCGCCAGCAGCGTGACAACGTGGGGGACTGAAGCTTTCTTT. The chain joins TRBV5-1 to TRBJ1-1; possible D gene TRBD1, 5 bases. In germline, CDR1 is SGHRS, CDR2 YFSETQ. The CDR3 runs to 14 residues. V gave up 4 bases and J gave up 5 bases, with 15 bases separating them.

This clonotype was seen more than once but under ten times. The chain uses TRBV5-6 and TRBJ2-1, with 9 positions matching TRBD2. The J segment lost 6 bases and the V segment lost 7 bases, leaving 8 bases of the junction unmatched. The CDR3 totals 14 residues. The germline V gene encodes CDR1 SGHDT and CDR2 YYEEEE. The chain's CDR3 is CASVRLAAANEQFF. The CDR3 DNA follows: TGTGCCAGCGTACGACTAGCGGCTGCCAATGAGCAGTTCTTC. The variable domain in full, with the rest retrieved from reference TRBV5-6 and TRBJ2-1, is DAGVTQSPTHLIKTRGQQVTLRCSPKSGHDTVSWYQQALGQGPQFIFQYYEEEERQRGNFPDRFSGHQFPNYSSELNVNALLLGDSALYLCASVRLAAANEQFFGPGTRLTVL.

This clonotype showed up just a few times. The rearrangement uses TRBV6-5 and TRBJ2-6; D is ambiguous. V lost 3 bases and J 3 bases, leaving 3 bases between the germline ends. The CDR3 runs to 13 residues. Germline V gene lookup returns CDR1 MNHEY and CDR2 SVGAGI. DNA of the CDR3: TGTGCCAGCAGTTATGGTGGGGCCAACGTCCTGACTTTC. Residues: CASSYGGANVLTF.

There are a few counts of this clonotype. The chain recombines TRBV7-8 with TRBJ1-6; no definite D call. The CDR3 runs to 16 residues. Germline V lookup: CDR1 SGHVS, CDR2 FQNEAQ. V gave up 5 bases and J gave up 0 bases, with 11 bases separating them. CDR3 protein: CASSKSRSSYNSPLHF. The CDR3 DNA follows: TGTGCCAGCAGCAAGTCACGGAGCTCCTATAATTCACCCCTCCACTTT.

This clonotype was counted between two and nine times. This chain joins TRBV12-3 or TRBV12-4 and TRBJ1-3, with 8 bases that match TRBD1. V was clipped by 7 bases and J by 10 bases; unmatched bases: 6. The CDR3 is 12 residues long. CDR3 in amino acids: CASTRTGLTIYF. DNA of the CDR3: TGTGCCAGCACCCGGACAGGGTTGACCATATATTTT.

The chain couples TRBV3-1 to TRBJ2-1; a weak D match, TRBD2 (6 bases). Trimming took off 2 bases at V and 0 bases at J, with 17 bases between the two ends. The V gene's germline CDR1 is LGHDT and CDR2 YNNKEL (reference sequence). CDR3 length equals 18 residues. The CDR3 is CASSQIPGLESSYNEQFF. The CDR3 bases are TGTGCCAGCAGCCAAATCCCGGGACTGGAGAGCTCCTACAATGAGCAGTTCTTC.